The clone carrying this T cell receptor beta chain was observed a few times. These data belong to a study of OX40 agonist ivuxolimab in advanced cancers. Produced via immunoSEQ multiplex PCR; TCRdb's table is partial and in-frame only. Of fewer than 20,000 clones detected, around 79% appear once; the ten largest clones hold 33%. Trimming stripped 3 bases from V and 6 bases from J, with 8 bases between. Germline CDR1 is MDHEN and CDR2 is SYDVKM. The CDR3 is 12 amino acids. The material was CD4+ or CD8+ T cells sorted from blood, obtained in a trial of the OX40 agonist ivuxolimab. The TCR originated in an adult with an advanced solid tumor such as melanoma, head and neck, liver or kidney cancer. J is TRBJ1-1 and V is TRBV28, with D unclear. The CDR3 protein is CASSLYRPEAFF. In nucleotides, the CDR3 is TGTGCCAGCAGTTTGTACCGACCTGAAGCTTTCTTT.